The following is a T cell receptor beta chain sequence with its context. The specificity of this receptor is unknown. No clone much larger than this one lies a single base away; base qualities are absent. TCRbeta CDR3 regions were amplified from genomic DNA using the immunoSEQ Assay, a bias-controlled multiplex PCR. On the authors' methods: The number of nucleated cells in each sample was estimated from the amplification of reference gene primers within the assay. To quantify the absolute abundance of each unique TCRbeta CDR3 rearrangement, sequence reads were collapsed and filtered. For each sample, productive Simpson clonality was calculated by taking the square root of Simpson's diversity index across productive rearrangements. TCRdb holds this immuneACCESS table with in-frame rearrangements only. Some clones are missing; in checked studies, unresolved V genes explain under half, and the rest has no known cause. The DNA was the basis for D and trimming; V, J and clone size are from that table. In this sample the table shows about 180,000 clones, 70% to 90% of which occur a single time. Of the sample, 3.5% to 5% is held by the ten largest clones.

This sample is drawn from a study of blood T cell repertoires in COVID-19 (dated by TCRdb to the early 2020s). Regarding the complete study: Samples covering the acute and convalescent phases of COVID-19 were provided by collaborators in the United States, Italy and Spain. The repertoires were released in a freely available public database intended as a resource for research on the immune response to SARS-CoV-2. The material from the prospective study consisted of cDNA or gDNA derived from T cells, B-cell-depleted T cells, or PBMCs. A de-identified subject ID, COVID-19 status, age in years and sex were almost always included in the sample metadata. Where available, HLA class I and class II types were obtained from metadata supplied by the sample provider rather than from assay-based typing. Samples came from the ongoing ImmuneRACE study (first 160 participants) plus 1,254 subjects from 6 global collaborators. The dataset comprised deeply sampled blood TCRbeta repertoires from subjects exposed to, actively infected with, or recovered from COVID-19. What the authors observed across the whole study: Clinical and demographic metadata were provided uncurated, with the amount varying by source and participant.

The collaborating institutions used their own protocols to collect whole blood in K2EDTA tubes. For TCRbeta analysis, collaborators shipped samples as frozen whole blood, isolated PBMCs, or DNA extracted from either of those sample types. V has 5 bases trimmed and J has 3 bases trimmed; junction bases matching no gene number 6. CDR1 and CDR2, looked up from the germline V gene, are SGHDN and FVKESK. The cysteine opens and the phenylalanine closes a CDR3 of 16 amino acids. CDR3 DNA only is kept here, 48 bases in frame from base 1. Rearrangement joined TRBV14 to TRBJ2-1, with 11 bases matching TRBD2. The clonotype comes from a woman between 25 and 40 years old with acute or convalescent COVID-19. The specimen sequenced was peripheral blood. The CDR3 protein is CASSDGLAGVYNEQFF. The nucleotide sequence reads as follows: TGTGCCAGCAGCGACGGACTAGCGGGCGTCTACAATGAGCAGTTCTTC.